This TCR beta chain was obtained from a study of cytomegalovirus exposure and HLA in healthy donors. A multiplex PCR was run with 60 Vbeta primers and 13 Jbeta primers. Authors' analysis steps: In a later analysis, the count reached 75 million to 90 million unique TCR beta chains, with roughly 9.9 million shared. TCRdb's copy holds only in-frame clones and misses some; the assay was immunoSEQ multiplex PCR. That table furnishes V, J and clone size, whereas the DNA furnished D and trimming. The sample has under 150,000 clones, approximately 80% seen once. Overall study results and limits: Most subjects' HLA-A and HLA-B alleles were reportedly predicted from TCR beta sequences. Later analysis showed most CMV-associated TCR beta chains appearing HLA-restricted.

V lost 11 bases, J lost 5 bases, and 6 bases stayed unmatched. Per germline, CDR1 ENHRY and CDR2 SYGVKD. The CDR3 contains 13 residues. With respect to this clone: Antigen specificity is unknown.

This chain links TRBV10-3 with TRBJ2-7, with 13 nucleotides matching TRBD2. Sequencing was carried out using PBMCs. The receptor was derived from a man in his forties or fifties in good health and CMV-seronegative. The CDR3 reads CALSGTSGDEQYF. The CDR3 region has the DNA TGTGCCCTATCCGGGACTAGCGGGGACGAGCAGTACTTC.